These 18 T cell receptor beta chains were sequenced from one sample in a study of regulatory T cells in long-lasting Graves disease. Construction of the TCR beta libraries employed iRepertoire HTBI primers in conjunction with Arm-PCR of CDR3 regions. TCRdb independently ran MiXCR on the multiplex PCR reads; one entry per CDR3 protein. The sample holds about 380,000 distinct CDR3 sequences, less than 20% seen once. Regarding time point: newly diagnosed GD, antithyroid drugs for less than 3 months. PBMC RNA was the source of the TCR library. The sequencing here drew on peripheral blood mononuclear cells (PBMCs), taken at new diagnosis, from a patient treated with antithyroid drugs. The receptors stem from a female donor with Graves disease.

The table lists this clonotype with many counts. This CDR3 reads CASSSPGDYGYTF. As DNA, the CDR3 is TGTGCCAGCAGTTCCCCAGGGGACTATGGCTACACCTTC. The V gene is TRBV6-5, the J gene TRBJ1-2; the D gene is possibly TRBD1 (6 bases). CDR3 length: 13 amino acids. The V end was cut by 4 bases, the J end by 3 bases, with 9 bases between. Per germline, CDR1 MNHEY and CDR2 SVGAGI.

In this sample, this clonotype turned up many times. The chain links TRBV10-1 to TRBJ1-1; a weak D match, TRBD1 (5 bases). This CDR3 spans 14 amino acids. V lost 3 bases to trimming and J lost 3 bases, with 11 bases between them. Germline V lookup: CDR1 WNHNN, CDR2 SYGVQD (reference sequence). The CDR3 DNA is TGCGCCAGCAGTGATACGTCGGGGGACACTGAAGCTTTCTTT. Amino acids: CASSDTSGDTEAFF.

This clonotype was counted many times. The J gene is TRBJ2-3, the V gene TRBV6-5; TRBD2 agrees at 13 bases. Germline CDR1 is MNHEY and CDR2 is SVGAGI. V shed 4 bases, J shed 6 bases, and the junction held 10 bases outside the gene matches. The CDR3 contains 17 residues. The CDR3 DNA is TGTGCCAGCAGTTTTACAGGGACTAGCGGGATGGGTGATACGCAGTATTTT. This encodes CASSFTGTSGMGDTQYF.

This clonotype was seen ten or more times. CDR3 loop: CASSGSRGKETQYF. The CDR3 coding sequence is TGTGCCAGCAGCGGAAGTAGGGGAAAAGAGACCCAGTACTTC. The gene calls are TRBV9 and TRBJ2-5, with TRBD1 as a possible D gene (5 bases). Germline assignment: CDR1 SGDLS and CDR2 YYNGEE. V shed 3 bases and J shed 3 bases, with 12 bases lying between them. There are 14 residues in the CDR3. The full variable domain, rest sourced from reference TRBV9 and TRBJ2-5, is DSGVTQTPKHLITATGQRVTLRCSPRSGDLSVYWYQQSLDQGLQFLIQYYNGEERAKGNILERFSAQQFPDLHSELNLSSLELGDSALYFCASSGSRGKETQYFGPGTRLLVL.

In the case of this clonotype: In this CDR3 the conserved last residue, phenylalanine or tryptophan, is missing, so a read error is likely. The chain combines TRBV10-1 with TRBJ1-1; no clear D. The CDR3 has 14 residues. V was shortened by 1 base and J by 3 bases, with 9 bases between the two germline ends. CDR1 WNHNN and CDR2 SYGVQD come from the germline V gene (reference sequence). The CDR3 DNA sequence: TGCGCCAGCAGTGAGTGGGGTAGGGACACTGAAGCTTTCTCT. Translating gives CASSEWGRDTEAFS.

This clonotype was detected many times. One junction end disagrees with the germline gene, perhaps due to a read error. This chain links TRBV7-2 with TRBJ2-2; maybe TRBD2 (5 bases). Per germline, CDR1 SGHTA and CDR2 FQGNSA. The CDR3 covers 14 residues. The CDR3 is CASSSLANTGELFF. In nucleotides, the CDR3 is TGTGCCAGCAGCTCCTTAGCGAACACCGGAGAGCTGTTTTTT.

The CDR3 sequence: CASSFAEGAGAQYF. DNA of the CDR3: TGTGCCAGCAGCTTCGCGGAGGGCGCGGGGGCCCAGTACTTC. The chain uses TRBV11-2 and TRBJ2-3; TRBD2 matches 7 bases. The DNA end is more similar to TRBJ2-5, so the J call may be wrong. This CDR3 spans 14 amino acids. Germline-derived CDR1 and CDR2 are SGHAT and FQNNGV.

This clonotype was detected many times. V and J are TRBV2 and TRBJ2-3, with 7 positions matching TRBD2. V was pared by 6 bases and J by 4 bases, with 7 bases of the junction left unmatched. CDR1 is SNHLY, CDR2 FYNNEI, per germline. CDR3 length equals 14 residues. The CDR3: CASRTSLLSDTQYF. CDR3 coding DNA: TGTGCCAGCAGGACTAGCTTACTGTCAGATACGCAGTATTTT.

This clonotype was seen only a few times. The chain uses TRBV9 and TRBJ2-3, with TRBD2 identical over 9 bases. Germline CDR1 is SGDLS and CDR2 is YYNGEE. Losses at the gene ends were 2 bases for V and 4 bases for J; bases not matched to a gene: 5. The CDR3 contains 15 residues. The CDR3, as DNA: TGTGCCAGCAGCGTTAGCGGGAGTAGGCCAGATACGCAGTATTTT. Translating gives CASSVSGSRPDTQYF.

This clonotype turned up a few times. The chain employs TRBV7-3 and TRBJ2-1; D possibly corresponds to TRBD2 (5 bases). V was trimmed by 1 base and J by 4 bases, leaving 14 bases between them. The germline V gene has CDR1 SGHTA and CDR2 FQGTGA. This CDR3 comprises 16 residues. CDR3 residues: CASSLSRVGRYNEQFF. The DNA for the CDR3 is TGTGCCAGCAGCTTAAGTAGGGTAGGGAGATACAATGAGCAGTTCTTC.

This clonotype was seen ten or more times. The chain has TRBV30 and TRBJ2-4; 8 bases fit TRBD2. V shed 0 bases, J shed 8 bases, and the junction held 6 bases outside the gene matches. Looked up from germline, CDR1 is GTSNPN and CDR2 is SVGIG (reference sequence). The CDR3 has 14 amino acids. CDR3 sequence (DNA): TGTGCCTGGAGTGTATGGGCGGGAGGCGACATTCAGTACTTC. Its protein product is CAWSVWAGGDIQYF.

In this sample, this clonotype turned up many times. The V gene is TRBV5-1, the J gene TRBJ2-7; 11 bases map to TRBD2. Germline trimming cut 3 bases from V and 3 bases from J; bases unmatched to any gene: 5. Germline assignment: CDR1 SGHRS and CDR2 YFSETQ. The CDR3 consists of 15 residues. As DNA, the CDR3 is TGCGCCAGCAGCTCCGGACTAGCGGGCAACTACGAGCAGTACTTC. Protein: CASSSGLAGNYEQYF.

The rearrangement uses TRBV30 and TRBJ2-1; 13 nucleotides align to TRBD2. The V gene's germline CDR1 is GTSNPN and CDR2 SVGIG (reference sequence). This CDR3 region has 16 residues. The ends lost 6 bases at V and 0 bases at J; junction bases unmatched: 5. The CDR3 region is CACKGLAGVSYNEQFF. CDR3 sequence (DNA): TGTGCCTGTAAAGGACTAGCGGGAGTCTCCTACAATGAGCAGTTCTTC.

This clonotype was observed a few times. One end of the junction does not line up with germline, which may come from a read error. V gene TRBV27 combines with J gene TRBJ1-1, with no clear D. The CDR3 has 15 residues. The germline V gene encodes CDR1 MNHEY and CDR2 SMNVEV (reference sequence). The CDR3 DNA reads TGTGCCAGCAGTTTATCGCGGGCCCCGGACGCTGAAGCTCTCTTT. Its translation: CASSLSRAPDAEALF.

V and J are TRBV4-1 and TRBJ2-3; D is unresolved. CDR1 MGHRA and CDR2 YSYEKL come from the germline V gene. The CDR3 sequence is 15 residues long. V lost 4 bases and J 5 bases, leaving 16 bases between the germline ends. The CDR3 here is CASSPWAGLEDTQYF. The CDR3 DNA reads as TGCGCCAGCAGCCCCTGGGCTGGTCTGGAAGATACGCAGTATTTT.

This clonotype was counted between two and nine times. A junction boundary mismatches the germline segment, possibly from a read error. This rearrangement joins TRBV13 to TRBJ1-1; D possibly corresponds to TRBD1 (6 bases). Germline lookup yields CDR1 PRHDT and CDR2 FYEKMQ (reference sequence). The CDR3 contains 17 residues. The CDR3 reads CASSLGGRRQMNTEAFF. CDR3 DNA: TGTGCCAGCAGCCTAGGGGGACGACGGCAAATGAACACTGAAGCTTTCTTT. The full variable domain, rest sourced from reference TRBV13 and TRBJ1-1, is AAGVIQSPRHLIKEKRETATLKCYPIPRHDTVYWYQQGPGQDPQFLISFYEKMQSDKGSIPDRFSAQQFSDYHSELNMSSLELGDSALYFCASSLGGRRQMNTEAFFGQGTRLTVV.

This clonotype was detected a few times. The chain joins TRBV5-1 to TRBJ2-2; 9 bases line up with TRBD1. The CDR3 has 16 residues. The junction had 2 bases not matched to a gene; V was cut back by 2 bases and J by 0 bases. Germline values: CDR1 SGHRS, CDR2 YFSETQ. The CDR3 spells CASSFGQGTNTGELFF. CDR3 bases: TGCGCCAGCAGCTTCGGACAGGGGACGAACACCGGGGAGCTGTTTTTT.

This clonotype was counted many times. The rearrangement joins TRBV7-2 to TRBJ1-1; D perhaps matches TRBD1 (6 bases). This CDR3 has 17 residues. Trimming took 1 base from V and 2 from J, leaving 17 bases between them. Per germline, CDR1 SGHTA and CDR2 FQGNSA. DNA for the CDR3: TGTGCCAGCAGCTTAGGTTATGGGGGCGCGATCAACACTGAAGCTTTCTTT. Translating gives CASSLGYGGAINTEAFF.